Listed below are T cell receptor beta chains from one sample, sequenced in a study of T cells in Graves' hyperthyroidism and ophthalmopathy. TCRdb analysed the multiplex PCR reads with MiXCR anew, one entry per CDR3 protein. The sample lists fewer than 650,000 distinct CDR3 sequences, over 12% occurring once. Sequencing was performed on blood. These receptor sequences come from a woman aged 35 to 49 with Graves' ophthalmopathy. CDR3s include the opening cysteine and the closing phenylalanine or tryptophan. The order of the fields is clone size, V gene, J gene, D gene, CDR3 DNA, CDR3 protein. A D gene is named only where the DNA matches it firmly. Part of the rows lack a size; the others show once, few, many or a class for expanded clones.

clone_size: many
v_call: TRBV5-1
j_call: TRBJ2-2
d_call: TRBD1
cdr3_nt: TGCGCCAGCAGCTTGGATATGACAGGGGTTGCCGGGGAGCTGTTTTTT
cdr3_aa: CASSLDMTGVAGELFF

clone_size: many
v_call: TRBV12-3/TRBV12-4
j_call: TRBJ1-1
d_call: NA
cdr3_nt: TGTGCCAGCAGTTTAGAGGGTTCTTTGGGTAACACTGAAGCTTTCTTT
cdr3_aa: CASSLEGSLGNTEAFF

clone_size: NA
v_call: TRBV11-3
j_call: TRBJ1-1
d_call: NA
cdr3_nt: TGTGCCAGCAGCCGGTCTATTGAGTGGACTGAAGCTTTCTTT
cdr3_aa: CASSRSIEWTEAFF

clone_size: many
v_call: TRBV7-8
j_call: TRBJ2-3
d_call: NA
cdr3_nt: TGTGCCAGCAGCTTAGGGACTACTAGCACAGATACGCAGTATTTT
cdr3_aa: CASSLGTTSTDTQYF

clone_size: NA
v_call: TRBV5-1
j_call: TRBJ1-2
d_call: NA
cdr3_nt: TGCGCCAGCAGCCTCGGCACCCAAAATGGCTACACCTTC
cdr3_aa: CASSLGTQNGYTF

clone_size: many
v_call: TRBV6-5
j_call: TRBJ1-2
d_call: TRBD1
cdr3_nt: TGTGCCAGCAGTTACTCGATCCGGGACAGCGCTAACTATGGCTACACCTTC
cdr3_aa: CASSYSIRDSANYGYTF

clone_size: many
v_call: TRBV6-5
j_call: TRBJ1-1
d_call: NA
cdr3_nt: TGTGCCAGCAGTCTCGGACGGATGGCCACTGAAGCTTTCTTT
cdr3_aa: CASSLGRMATEAFF

clone_size: many
v_call: TRBV27
j_call: TRBJ2-7
d_call: TRBD1
cdr3_nt: TGTGCCAGCCGGAAGGACAGGGGGCTTTCGGATAACCTCGAGCAGTACTTC
cdr3_aa: CASRKDRGLSDNLEQYF

clone_size: few
v_call: TRBV28
j_call: TRBJ2-7
d_call: TRBD1
cdr3_nt: TGTGCCAGCAGTTTATCCAGGGGGTTCGCCTACGAGCAGTACTTC
cdr3_aa: CASSLSRGFAYEQYF

clone_size: few
v_call: TRBV15
j_call: TRBJ1-1
d_call: NA
cdr3_nt: TGTGCCACCAGCAGAGCTACGTCCCGGGAGGATTTT
cdr3_aa: CATSRATSREDF

clone_size: many
v_call: TRBV28
j_call: TRBJ1-1
d_call: NA
cdr3_nt: TGTGCCAGCACCTCGGGGGGGGCGCAGGGCACTGAAGCTTTCTTT
cdr3_aa: CASTSGGAQGTEAFF

clone_size: many
v_call: TRBV6-5
j_call: TRBJ1-3
d_call: NA
cdr3_nt: TGTGCCAGCAGTTACTCTGACCGCGGGAGCTCTGGAAACACCATATATTTT
cdr3_aa: CASSYSDRGSSGNTIYF

clone_size: many
v_call: TRBV6-2/TRBV6-3
j_call: TRBJ2-5
d_call: TRBD1
cdr3_nt: TGTGCCAGCAGTCGGACAGGACAGGAAGAGACCCAGTACTTC
cdr3_aa: CASSRTGQEETQYF

clone_size: many
v_call: TRBV7-8
j_call: TRBJ2-2
d_call: NA
cdr3_nt: TGTGCCAGCAGCTCCTCTCCCAGGAGGAGGGACACCGGGGAGCTGTTTTTT
cdr3_aa: CASSSSPRRRDTGELFF

clone_size: many
v_call: TRBV28
j_call: TRBJ1-3
d_call: NA
cdr3_nt: TGTGCCACCCCGAGGGCCCAGGGATCTGGAAACACCATATATTTT
cdr3_aa: CATPRAQGSGNTIYF

clone_size: many
v_call: TRBV29-1
j_call: TRBJ1-1
d_call: TRBD1
cdr3_nt: TGTGGGGGACAGTCCTTCATGAACACTGAAGCTTTCTTT
cdr3_aa: CGGQSFMNTEAFF

clone_size: few
v_call: TRBV29-1
j_call: TRBJ2-7
d_call: TRBD2
cdr3_nt: TGCAGCGTTGAAGAGGGGAGGGCTCTATCCTACGAGCAGTACTTC
cdr3_aa: CSVEEGRALSYEQYF

clone_size: many
v_call: TRBV28
j_call: TRBJ2-7
d_call: TRBD1
cdr3_nt: TGTGCCAGCAGAGGGACAGCCTCTTCTCGCTACGAGCAGTACTTC
cdr3_aa: CASRGTASSRYEQYF

clone_size: once
v_call: TRBV6-1
j_call: TRBJ2-7
d_call: NA
cdr3_nt: TGTGCCGTCGAGCCGGACTCGAGCTCCTACGAGCAGTACTTC
cdr3_aa: CAVEPDSSSYEQYF

clone_size: NA
v_call: TRBV12-5
j_call: TRBJ1-2
d_call: NA
cdr3_nt: TGTGCTAGTGGTTTGGTAGGGTCCTATGGCTACACCTTC
cdr3_aa: CASGLVGSYGYTF

clone_size: NA
v_call: TRBV30
j_call: TRBJ1-1
d_call: NA
cdr3_nt: TGTGCCTGGAGTGCCGAAAGCTGGGTCACTGAAGCTTTCTTT
cdr3_aa: CAWSAESWVTEAFF

clone_size: many
v_call: TRBV5-1
j_call: TRBJ1-1
d_call: NA
cdr3_nt: TGCGCCAGCAGCTTACAGATGAGGTTTGAGACTGAAGCTTTCTTT
cdr3_aa: CASSLQMRFETEAFF

clone_size: many
v_call: TRBV6-1
j_call: TRBJ1-2
d_call: TRBD1
cdr3_nt: TGTGCCAGCAGGGGGACAGGGGGCAACTATGGCTACACCTTC
cdr3_aa: CASRGTGGNYGYTF

clone_size: few
v_call: TRBV4-1
j_call: TRBJ1-5
d_call: NA
cdr3_nt: TGCGCCAGCAGCCCGGGGGTCAGGCAGCCCCAGCATTTT
cdr3_aa: CASSPGVRQPQHF

clone_size: NA
v_call: TRBV12-3/TRBV12-4
j_call: TRBJ2-5
d_call: NA
cdr3_nt: TGTGCTAGCAGTGACCAGGGAGGAGAGACCCAGTACTTC
cdr3_aa: CASSDQGGETQYF

clone_size: few
v_call: TRBV6-1
j_call: TRBJ1-5
d_call: NA
cdr3_nt: TGTGCCAGCAGTGAAAGGGGTCAGCCCCAGCATTTT
cdr3_aa: CASSERGQPQHF

clone_size: many
v_call: TRBV12-3/TRBV12-4
j_call: TRBJ2-5
d_call: NA
cdr3_nt: TGTGCCAGCGGCAGGGCAGCTGGTGCAGAGACCCAGTACTTC
cdr3_aa: CASGRAAGAETQYF